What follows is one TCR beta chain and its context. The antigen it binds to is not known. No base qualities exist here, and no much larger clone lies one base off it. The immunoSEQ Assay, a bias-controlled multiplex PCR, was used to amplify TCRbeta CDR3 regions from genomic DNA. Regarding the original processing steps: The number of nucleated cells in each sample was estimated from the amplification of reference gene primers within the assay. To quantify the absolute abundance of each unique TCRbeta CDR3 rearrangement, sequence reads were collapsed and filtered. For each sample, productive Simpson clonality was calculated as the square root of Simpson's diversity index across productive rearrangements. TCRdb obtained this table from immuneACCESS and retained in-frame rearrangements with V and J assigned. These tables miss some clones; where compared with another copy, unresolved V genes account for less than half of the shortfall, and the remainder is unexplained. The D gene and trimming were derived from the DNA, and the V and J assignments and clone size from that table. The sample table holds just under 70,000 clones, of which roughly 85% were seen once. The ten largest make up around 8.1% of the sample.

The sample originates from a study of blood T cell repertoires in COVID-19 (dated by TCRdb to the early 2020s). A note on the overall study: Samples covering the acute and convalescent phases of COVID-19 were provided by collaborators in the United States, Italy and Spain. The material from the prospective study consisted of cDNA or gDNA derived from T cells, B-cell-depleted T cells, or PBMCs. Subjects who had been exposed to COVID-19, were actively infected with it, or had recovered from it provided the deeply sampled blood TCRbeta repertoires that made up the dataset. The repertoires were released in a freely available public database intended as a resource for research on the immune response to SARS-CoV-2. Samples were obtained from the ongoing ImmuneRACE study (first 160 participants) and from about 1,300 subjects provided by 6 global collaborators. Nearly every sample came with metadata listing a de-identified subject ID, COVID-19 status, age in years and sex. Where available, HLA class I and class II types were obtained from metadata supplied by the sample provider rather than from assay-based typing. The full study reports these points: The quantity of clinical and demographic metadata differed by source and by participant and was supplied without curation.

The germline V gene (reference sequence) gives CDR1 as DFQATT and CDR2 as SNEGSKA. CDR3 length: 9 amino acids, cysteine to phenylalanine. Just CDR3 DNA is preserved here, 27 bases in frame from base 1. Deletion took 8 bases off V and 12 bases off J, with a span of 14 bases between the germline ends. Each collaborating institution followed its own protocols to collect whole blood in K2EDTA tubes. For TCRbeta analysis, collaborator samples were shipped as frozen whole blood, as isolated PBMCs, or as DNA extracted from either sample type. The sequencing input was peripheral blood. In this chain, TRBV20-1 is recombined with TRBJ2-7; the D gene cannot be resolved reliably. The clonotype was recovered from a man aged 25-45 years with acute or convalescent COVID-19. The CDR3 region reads CSSVQGGYF. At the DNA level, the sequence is TGCAGTTCTGTACAAGGCGGGTACTTC.